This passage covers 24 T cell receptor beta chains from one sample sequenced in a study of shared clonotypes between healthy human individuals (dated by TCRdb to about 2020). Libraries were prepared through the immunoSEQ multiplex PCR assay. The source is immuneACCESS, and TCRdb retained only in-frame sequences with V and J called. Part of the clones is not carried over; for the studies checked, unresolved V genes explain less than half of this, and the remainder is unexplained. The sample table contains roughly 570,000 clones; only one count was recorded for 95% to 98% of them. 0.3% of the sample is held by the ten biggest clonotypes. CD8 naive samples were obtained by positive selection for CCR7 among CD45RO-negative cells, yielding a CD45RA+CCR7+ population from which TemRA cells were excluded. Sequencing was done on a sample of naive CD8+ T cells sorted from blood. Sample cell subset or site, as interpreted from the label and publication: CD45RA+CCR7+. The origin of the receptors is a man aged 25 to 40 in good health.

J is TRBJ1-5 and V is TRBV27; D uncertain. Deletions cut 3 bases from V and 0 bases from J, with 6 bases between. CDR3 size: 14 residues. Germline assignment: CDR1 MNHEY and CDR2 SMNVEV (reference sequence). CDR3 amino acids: CASSLVYSNQPQHF. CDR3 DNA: TGTGCCAGCAGTTTGGTTTATAGCAATCAGCCCCAGCATTTT.

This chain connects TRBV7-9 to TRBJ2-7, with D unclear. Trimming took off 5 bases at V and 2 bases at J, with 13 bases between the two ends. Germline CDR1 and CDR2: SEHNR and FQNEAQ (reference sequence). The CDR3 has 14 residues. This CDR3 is CASSPRLRPYEQYF. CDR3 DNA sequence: TGTGCCAGCAGCCCCAGGCTGAGGCCCTACGAGCAGTACTTC.

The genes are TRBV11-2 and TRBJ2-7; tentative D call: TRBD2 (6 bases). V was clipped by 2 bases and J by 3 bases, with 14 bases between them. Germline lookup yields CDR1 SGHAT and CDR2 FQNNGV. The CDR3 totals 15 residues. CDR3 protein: CASSLLYGSNYEQYF. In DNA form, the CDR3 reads TGTGCCAGCAGCTTACTTTACGGGAGTAACTACGAGCAGTACTTC.

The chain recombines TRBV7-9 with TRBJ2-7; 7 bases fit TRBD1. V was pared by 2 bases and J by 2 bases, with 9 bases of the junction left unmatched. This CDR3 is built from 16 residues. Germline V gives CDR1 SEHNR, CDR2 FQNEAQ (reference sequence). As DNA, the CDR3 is TGTGCCAGCAGCTTACCACCGGGACAGATAGCCTACGAGCAGTACTTC. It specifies CASSLPPGQIAYEQYF.

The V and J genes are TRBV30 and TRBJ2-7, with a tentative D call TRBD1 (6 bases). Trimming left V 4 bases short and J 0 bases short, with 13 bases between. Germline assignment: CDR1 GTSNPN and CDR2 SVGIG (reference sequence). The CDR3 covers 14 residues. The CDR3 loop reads CAWTSTGSSYEQYF. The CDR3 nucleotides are TGTGCCTGGACCTCTACAGGGAGCTCCTACGAGCAGTACTTC.

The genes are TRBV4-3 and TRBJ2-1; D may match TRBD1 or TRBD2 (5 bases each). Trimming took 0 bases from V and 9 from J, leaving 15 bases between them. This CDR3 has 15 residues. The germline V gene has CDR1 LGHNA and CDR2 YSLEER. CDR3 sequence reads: CASSQDLSEGREQFF. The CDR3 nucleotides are TGCGCCAGCAGCCAAGATCTATCTGAGGGACGTGAGCAGTTCTTC.

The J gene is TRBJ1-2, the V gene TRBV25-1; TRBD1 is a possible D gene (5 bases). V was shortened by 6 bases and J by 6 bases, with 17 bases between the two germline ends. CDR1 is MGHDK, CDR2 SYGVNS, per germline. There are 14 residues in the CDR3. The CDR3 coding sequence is TGTGCCAGCAGCTCCATCAGGGACTATCATGGCTACACCTTC. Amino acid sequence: CASSSIRDYHGYTF.

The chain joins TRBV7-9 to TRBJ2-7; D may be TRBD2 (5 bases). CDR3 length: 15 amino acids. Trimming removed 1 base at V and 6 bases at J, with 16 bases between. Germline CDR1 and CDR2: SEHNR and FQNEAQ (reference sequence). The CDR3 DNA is TGTGCCAGCAGCTTAGTCGGAGGTCGGTCGGGCGAGCAGTACTTC. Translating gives CASSLVGGRSGEQYF.

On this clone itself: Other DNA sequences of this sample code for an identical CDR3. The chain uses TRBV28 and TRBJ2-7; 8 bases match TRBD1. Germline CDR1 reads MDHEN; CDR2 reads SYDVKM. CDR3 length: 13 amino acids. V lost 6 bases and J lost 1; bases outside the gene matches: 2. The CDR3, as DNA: TGTGCCAGCAGCAGGGACAGGTCCTACGAGCAGTACTTC. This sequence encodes CASSRDRSYEQYF.

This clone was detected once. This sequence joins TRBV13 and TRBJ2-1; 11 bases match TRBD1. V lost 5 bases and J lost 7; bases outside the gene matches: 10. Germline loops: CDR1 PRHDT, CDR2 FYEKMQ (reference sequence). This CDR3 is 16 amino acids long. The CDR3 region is CASSAGQGAVWNEQFF. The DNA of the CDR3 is TGTGCCAGCAGCGCAGGACAGGGGGCCGTTTGGAATGAGCAGTTCTTC.

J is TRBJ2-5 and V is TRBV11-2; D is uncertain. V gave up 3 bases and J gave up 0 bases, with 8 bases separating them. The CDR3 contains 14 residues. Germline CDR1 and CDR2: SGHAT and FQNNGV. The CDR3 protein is CASSFWADQETQYF. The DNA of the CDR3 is TGTGCCAGCAGCTTCTGGGCGGACCAAGAGACCCAGTACTTC. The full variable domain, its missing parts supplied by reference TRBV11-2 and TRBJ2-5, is EAGVAQSPRYKIIEKRQSVAFWCNPISGHATLYWYQQILGQGPKLLIQFQNNGVVDDSQLPKDRFSAERLKGVDSTLKIQPAKLEDSAVYLCASSFWADQETQYFGPGTRLLVL.

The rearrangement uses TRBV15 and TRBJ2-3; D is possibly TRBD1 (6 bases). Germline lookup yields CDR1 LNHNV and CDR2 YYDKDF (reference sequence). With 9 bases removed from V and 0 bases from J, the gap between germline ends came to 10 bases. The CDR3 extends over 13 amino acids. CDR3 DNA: TGTGCCACGTCAGGGGCTAGCACAGATACGCAGTATTTT. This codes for CATSGASTDTQYF.

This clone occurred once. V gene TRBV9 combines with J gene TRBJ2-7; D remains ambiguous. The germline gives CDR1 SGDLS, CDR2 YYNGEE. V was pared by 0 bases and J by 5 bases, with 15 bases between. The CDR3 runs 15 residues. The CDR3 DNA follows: TGTGCCAGCAGCGTAGCTGGCGAGCTCGGACACGAGCAGTACTTC. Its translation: CASSVAGELGHEQYF. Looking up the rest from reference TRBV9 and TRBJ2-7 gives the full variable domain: DSGVTQTPKHLITATGQRVTLRCSPRSGDLSVYWYQQSLDQGLQFLIQYYNGEERAKGNILERFSAQQFPDLHSELNLSSLELGDSALYFCASSVAGELGHEQYFGPGTRLTVT.

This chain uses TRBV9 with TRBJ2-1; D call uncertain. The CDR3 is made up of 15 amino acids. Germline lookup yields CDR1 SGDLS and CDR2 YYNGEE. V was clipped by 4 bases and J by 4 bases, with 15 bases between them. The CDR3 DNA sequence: TGTGCCAGCAGCCCACCAGTCCCGCGGTACAATGAGCAGTTCTTC. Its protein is CASSPPVPRYNEQFF.

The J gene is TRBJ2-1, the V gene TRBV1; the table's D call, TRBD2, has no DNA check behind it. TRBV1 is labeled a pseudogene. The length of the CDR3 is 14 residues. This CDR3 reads CTSSQRSPGNEQFF. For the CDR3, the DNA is TGCACCAGCAGCCAACGCAGTCCGGGGAATGAGCAGTTCTTC.

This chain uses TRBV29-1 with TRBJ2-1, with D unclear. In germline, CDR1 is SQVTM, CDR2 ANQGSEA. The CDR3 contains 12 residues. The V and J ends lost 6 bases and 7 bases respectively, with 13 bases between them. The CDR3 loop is CSVLEPLNEQFF. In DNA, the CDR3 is TGCAGCGTACTTGAGCCCCTGAATGAGCAGTTCTTC.

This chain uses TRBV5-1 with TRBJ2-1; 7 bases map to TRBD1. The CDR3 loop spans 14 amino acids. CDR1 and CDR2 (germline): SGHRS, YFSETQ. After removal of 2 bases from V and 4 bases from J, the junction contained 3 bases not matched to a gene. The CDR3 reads CASSLGQDYNEQFF. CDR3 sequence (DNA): TGCGCCAGCAGCTTAGGACAGGATTACAATGAGCAGTTCTTC.

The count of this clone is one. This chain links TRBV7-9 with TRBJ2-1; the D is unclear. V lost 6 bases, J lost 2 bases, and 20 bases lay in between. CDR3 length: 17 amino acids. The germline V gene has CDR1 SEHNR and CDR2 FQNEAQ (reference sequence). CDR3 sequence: CASSLSSVSPPYNEQFF. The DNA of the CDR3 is TGTGCCAGCAGTTTGTCGTCCGTCAGCCCTCCCTACAATGAGCAGTTCTTC.

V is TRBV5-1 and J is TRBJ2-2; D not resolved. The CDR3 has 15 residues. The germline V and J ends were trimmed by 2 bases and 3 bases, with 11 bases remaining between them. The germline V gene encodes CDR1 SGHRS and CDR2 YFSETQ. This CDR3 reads CASSFSVGDTGELFF. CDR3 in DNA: TGCGCCAGCAGCTTCTCTGTGGGTGACACCGGGGAGCTGTTTTTT. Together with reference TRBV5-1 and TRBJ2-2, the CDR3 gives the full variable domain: KAGVTQTPRYLIKTRGQQVTLSCSPISGHRSVSWYQQTPGQGLQFLFEYFSETQRNKGNFPGRFSGRQFSNSRSEMNVSTLELGDSALYLCASSFSVGDTGELFFGEGSRLTVL.

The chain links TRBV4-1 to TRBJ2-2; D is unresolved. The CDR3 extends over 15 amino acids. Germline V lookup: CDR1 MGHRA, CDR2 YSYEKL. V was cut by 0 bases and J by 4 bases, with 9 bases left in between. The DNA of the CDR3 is TGCGCCAGCAGCCAAGATTTGTCGGCCACCGGGGAGCTGTTTTTT. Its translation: CASSQDLSATGELFF.

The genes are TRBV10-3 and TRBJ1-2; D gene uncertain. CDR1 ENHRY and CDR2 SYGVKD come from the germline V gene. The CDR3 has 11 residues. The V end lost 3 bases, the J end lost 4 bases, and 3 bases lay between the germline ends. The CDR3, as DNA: TGTGCCATCAGTGATACCTATGGCTACACCTTC. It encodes CAISDTYGYTF.

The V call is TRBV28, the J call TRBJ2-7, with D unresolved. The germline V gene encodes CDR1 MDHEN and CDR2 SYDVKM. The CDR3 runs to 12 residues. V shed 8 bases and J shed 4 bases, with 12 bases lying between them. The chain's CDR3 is CASRHPLYEQYF. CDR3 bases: TGTGCCAGCCGCCATCCCTTATACGAGCAGTACTTC. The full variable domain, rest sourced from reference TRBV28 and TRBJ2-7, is DVKVTQSSRYLVKRTGEKVFLECVQDMDHENMFWYRQDPGLGLRLIYFSYDVKMKEKGDIPEGYSVSREKKERFSLILESASTNQTSMYLCASRHPLYEQYFGPGTRLTVT.

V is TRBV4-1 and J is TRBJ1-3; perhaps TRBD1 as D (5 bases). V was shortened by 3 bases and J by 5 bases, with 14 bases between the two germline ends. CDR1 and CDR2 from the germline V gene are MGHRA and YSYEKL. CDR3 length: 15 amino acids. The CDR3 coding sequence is TGCGCCAGCAGCCACGGGCGGGACCAGCGAAACACCATATATTTT. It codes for CASSHGRDQRNTIYF.

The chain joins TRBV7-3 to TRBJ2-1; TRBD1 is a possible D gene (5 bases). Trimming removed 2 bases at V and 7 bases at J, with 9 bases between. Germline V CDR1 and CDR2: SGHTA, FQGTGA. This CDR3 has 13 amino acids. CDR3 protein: CASSLEGANEQFF. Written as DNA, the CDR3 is TGTGCCAGCAGCTTAGAAGGGGCGAATGAGCAGTTCTTC.